This T cell receptor beta chain was profiled in a study of cytomegalovirus exposure and HLA in healthy donors. The CDR3 has 15 amino acids. The V gene's germline CDR1 is SGHRS and CDR2 YFSETQ. Trimming took 3 bases from V and 1 from J; bases not matched to a gene: 2. Use of 60 Vbeta and 13 Jbeta primers characterized the PCR. Libraries were prepared by immunoSEQ multiplex PCR; TCRdb keeps only in-frame clonotypes and omits some of them. This table has 120,000 to 150,000 clones, approximately 82% appearing once. Sequences were obtained from PBMCs. This clonotype was sampled from a man between 18 and 35 years old in good health and CMV-seropositive. The J gene is TRBJ1-1, the V gene TRBV5-1, with TRBD1 identical over 11 bases. Here the CDR3 reads CASSSGTGGNTEAFF. CDR3 nucleotides: TGCGCCAGCAGCTCGGGGACAGGGGGGAACACTGAAGCTTTCTTT.